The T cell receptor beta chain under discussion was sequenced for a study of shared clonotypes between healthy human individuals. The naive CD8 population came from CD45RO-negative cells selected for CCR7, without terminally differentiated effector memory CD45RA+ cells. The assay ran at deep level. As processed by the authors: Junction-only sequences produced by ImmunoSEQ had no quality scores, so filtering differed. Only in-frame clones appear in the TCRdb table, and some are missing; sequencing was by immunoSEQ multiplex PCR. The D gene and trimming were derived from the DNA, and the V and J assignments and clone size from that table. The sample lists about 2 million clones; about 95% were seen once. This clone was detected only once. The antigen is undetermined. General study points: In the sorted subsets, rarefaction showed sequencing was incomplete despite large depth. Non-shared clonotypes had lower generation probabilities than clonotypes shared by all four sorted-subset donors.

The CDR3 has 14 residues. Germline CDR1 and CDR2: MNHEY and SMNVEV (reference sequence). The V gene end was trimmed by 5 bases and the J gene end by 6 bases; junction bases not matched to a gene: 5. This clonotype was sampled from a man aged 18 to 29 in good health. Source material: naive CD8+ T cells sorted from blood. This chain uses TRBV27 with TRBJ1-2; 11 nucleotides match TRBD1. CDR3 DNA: TGTGCCAGCAGTACCCGGACAGGGGGCGATGGCTACACCTTC. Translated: CASSTRTGGDGYTF.